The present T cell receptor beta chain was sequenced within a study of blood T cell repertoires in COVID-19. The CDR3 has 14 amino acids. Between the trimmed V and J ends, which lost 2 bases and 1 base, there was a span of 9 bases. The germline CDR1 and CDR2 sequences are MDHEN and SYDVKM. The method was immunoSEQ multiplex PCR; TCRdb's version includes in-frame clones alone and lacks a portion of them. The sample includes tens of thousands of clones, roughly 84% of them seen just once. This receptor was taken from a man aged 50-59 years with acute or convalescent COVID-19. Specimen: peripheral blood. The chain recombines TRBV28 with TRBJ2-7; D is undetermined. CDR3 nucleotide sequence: TGTGCCAGCAGTTTACCCCTTTTTTCCTACGAGCAGTACTTC. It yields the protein CASSLPLFSYEQYF.